These T cell receptor beta chains were read from a single sample in a study of T cells after yellow fever vaccination. TCRdb reanalysed the 5' RACE reads using MiXCR and keeps one entry per CDR3 protein. This table holds 400,000 or so distinct CDR3 sequences, around 10% found once. The sequencing used PBMCs, collected on the day of the first yellow fever vaccination. Every receptor here comes from a man aged 18 to 30 who received the YFV17D yellow fever vaccine. CDR3s include the opening cysteine and the closing phenylalanine or tryptophan. A D gene is named only where the DNA matches it firmly. Clone size is given for some rows only: seen once, a few or many times, or a class if the clone is expanded.

j_call: TRBJ2-7; cdr3_length: 11; v_call: TRBV29-1; clone_size: -; d_call: -; cdr3_aa: CSVRGGNEQYF; cdr3_nt: TGCAGCGTTAGGGGTGGGAACGAGCAGTACTTC
j_call: TRBJ2-1; cdr3_length: 17; v_call: TRBV18; clone_size: -; d_call: -; cdr3_aa: CASSPPMAKSSYNEQFF; cdr3_nt: TGTGCCAGCTCACCACCGATGGCGAAGAGCTCCTACAATGAGCAGTTCTTC
j_call: TRBJ2-3; cdr3_length: 15; v_call: TRBV6-5; clone_size: few; d_call: TRBD2; cdr3_aa: CASSPPGGGGDTQYF; cdr3_nt: TGTGCCAGCAGTCCCCCCGGGGGGGGCGGGGATACGCAGTATTTT
j_call: TRBJ1-4; cdr3_length: 14; v_call: TRBV2; clone_size: -; d_call: -; cdr3_aa: CASCHREESGKLFF; cdr3_nt: TGTGCCAGCTGCCACAGGGAAGAGAGTGGAAAACTGTTTTTT
j_call: TRBJ2-7; cdr3_length: 13; v_call: TRBV5-1; clone_size: -; d_call: -; cdr3_aa: CASSRPFSYEQYF; cdr3_nt: TGCGCCAGCAGCCGCCCGTTCTCCTACGAGCAGTACTTC
j_call: TRBJ2-2; cdr3_length: 19; v_call: TRBV9; clone_size: -; d_call: TRBD2; cdr3_aa: CASSTRGSGGLRYTGELFF; cdr3_nt: TGTGCCAGCAGCACCCGCGGTAGCGGGGGTCTTCGTTACACCGGGGAGCTGTTTTTT
j_call: TRBJ2-3; cdr3_length: 15; v_call: TRBV6-1; clone_size: few; d_call: TRBD2; cdr3_aa: CASRREGLGTDTQYF; cdr3_nt: TGTGCCAGCAGGAGGGAAGGACTAGGCACAGATACGCAGTATTTT
j_call: TRBJ2-1; cdr3_length: 16; v_call: TRBV20-1; clone_size: -; d_call: TRBD2; cdr3_aa: CCARTPLAGSYNEQFF; cdr3_nt: TGCTGTGCTAGAACCCCTCTAGCGGGGTCCTACAATGAGCAGTTCTTC
j_call: TRBJ2-2; cdr3_length: 16; v_call: TRBV9; clone_size: few; d_call: TRBD1; cdr3_aa: CASSVTGQGATGELFF; cdr3_nt: TGTGCCAGCAGCGTTACAGGACAGGGGGCCACCGGGGAGCTGTTTTTT
j_call: TRBJ2-1; cdr3_length: 15; v_call: TRBV4-1; clone_size: few; d_call: TRBD1; cdr3_aa: CASSKPGQGRDEQFF; cdr3_nt: TGCGCCAGCAGCAAGCCGGGACAGGGGAGGGATGAGCAGTTCTTC
j_call: TRBJ2-3; cdr3_length: 13; v_call: TRBV4-3; clone_size: few; d_call: -; cdr3_aa: CASSQKSGDTQYF; cdr3_nt: TGCGCCAGCAGCCAGAAGTCAGGAGATACGCAGTATTTT
j_call: TRBJ1-6; cdr3_length: 18; v_call: TRBV6-5; clone_size: -; d_call: -; cdr3_aa: CASSSALGGHNYNSPLHF; cdr3_nt: TGTGCCAGCAGTTCTGCCTTGGGGGGTCATAACTATAATTCACCCCTCCACTTT
j_call: TRBJ2-7; cdr3_length: 13; v_call: TRBV20-1; clone_size: -; d_call: -; cdr3_aa: CSARDPDSYEQYF; cdr3_nt: TGCAGTGCTAGAGATCCCGACTCCTACGAGCAGTACTTC
j_call: TRBJ2-1; cdr3_length: 16; v_call: TRBV20-1; clone_size: many; d_call: TRBD2; cdr3_aa: CSARDRRLAGSDEQFF; cdr3_nt: TGCAGTGCTAGAGATCGGCGACTAGCGGGATCCGATGAGCAGTTCTTC